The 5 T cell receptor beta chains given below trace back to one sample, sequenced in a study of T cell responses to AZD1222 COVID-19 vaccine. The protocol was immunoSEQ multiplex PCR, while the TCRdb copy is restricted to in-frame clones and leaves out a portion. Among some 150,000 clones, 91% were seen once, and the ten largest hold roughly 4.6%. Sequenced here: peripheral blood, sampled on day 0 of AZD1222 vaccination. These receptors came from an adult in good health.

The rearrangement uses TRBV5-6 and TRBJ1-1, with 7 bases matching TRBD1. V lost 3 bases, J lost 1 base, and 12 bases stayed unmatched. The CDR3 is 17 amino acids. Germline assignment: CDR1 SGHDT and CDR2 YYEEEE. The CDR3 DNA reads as TGTGCCAGCAGCTCGATTACCCTCAGGGGGTGGAACACTGAAGCTTTCTTT. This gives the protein CASSSITLRGWNTEAFF.

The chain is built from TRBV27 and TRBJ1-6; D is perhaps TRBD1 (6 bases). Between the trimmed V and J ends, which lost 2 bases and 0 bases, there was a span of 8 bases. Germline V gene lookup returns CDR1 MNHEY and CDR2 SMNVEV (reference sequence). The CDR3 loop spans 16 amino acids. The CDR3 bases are TGTGCCAGCAGTTTACAGGGGAGCTCCTATAATTCACCCCTCCACTTT. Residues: CASSLQGSSYNSPLHF.

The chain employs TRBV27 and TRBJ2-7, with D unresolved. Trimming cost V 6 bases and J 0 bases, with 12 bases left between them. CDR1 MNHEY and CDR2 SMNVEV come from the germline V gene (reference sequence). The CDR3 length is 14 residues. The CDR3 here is CASRPGRISYEQYF. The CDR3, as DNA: TGTGCCAGCAGACCCGGACGGATCTCCTACGAGCAGTACTTC.

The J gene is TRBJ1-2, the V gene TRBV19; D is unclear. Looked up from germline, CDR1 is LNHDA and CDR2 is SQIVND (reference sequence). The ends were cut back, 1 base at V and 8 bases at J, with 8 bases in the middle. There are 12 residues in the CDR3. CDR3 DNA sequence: TGTGCCAGTAGTATAGGCGGTAGCGGCTACACCTTC. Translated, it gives CASSIGGSGYTF. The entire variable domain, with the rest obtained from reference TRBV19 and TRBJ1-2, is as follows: DGGITQSPKYLFRKEGQNVTLSCEQNLNHDAMYWYRQDPGQGLRLIYYSQIVNDFQKGDIAEGYSVSREKKESFPLTVTSAQKNPTAFYLCASSIGGSGYTFGSGTRLTVV.

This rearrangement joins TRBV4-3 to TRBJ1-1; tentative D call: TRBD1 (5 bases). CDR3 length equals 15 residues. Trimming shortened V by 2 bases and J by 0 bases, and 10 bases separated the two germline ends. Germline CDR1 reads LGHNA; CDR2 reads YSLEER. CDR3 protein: CASSQNPDMNTEAFF. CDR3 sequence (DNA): TGCGCCAGCAGCCAAAATCCGGACATGAACACTGAAGCTTTCTTT.